The T cell receptor (beta chain) described here comes from a study of shared clonotypes between healthy human individuals (TCRdb year 2020). Study-wide context: Three men and two women, aged 18 to 49 years, made up the cohort. To estimate repertoire size and how much clonotypes are shared between individuals, the study performed deep sequencing of blood TCR repertoires from five healthy adults. Per donor, leukapheresis produced somewhere between about 0.8 and 9.5 billion PBMCs. Per donor, three plates each were used for CD4 naive and CD4 memory, two for CD8 naive, and one for CD8 memory. To increase sequencing depth and limit assay-specific biases, different laboratories used diverse techniques to prepare libraries and sequence TCR repertoires.

Donors were healthy HIV-negative adults with no recently reported acute infections or vaccinations. Every donor was a Caucasian adult living in Nashville, Tennessee, USA. CD4+ T cells were enriched by magnetic negative selection, after which naive cells were positively selected on CD45RA and the negative fraction was taken as the memory subset. Blood was obtained by leukapheresis, after which PBMCs were separated by Ficoll-Histopaque density gradient centrifugation and cryopreserved in liquid nitrogen vapor phase. Purity and quantity of every magnetically sorted T cell population were checked by analytical flow cytometry. From each sorted fraction, genomic DNA was isolated and quantified by UV absorbance on a Nanodrop 2000c. Using the deep immunoSEQ assay, TCR CDR3 regions were amplified from genomic DNA by multiplex PCR. Extracted genomic DNA from each cell subset was spread evenly across all wells of several immunoSEQ 96-well plates, with each plate serving as a replicate. For sorted subsets, each replicate PCR was loaded with roughly 0.2 ug genomic DNA, equivalent to some 31,000 T cell genomes. Purified libraries were quantified with a Qubit 3.0 fluorometer, sized on a Bioanalyzer 2100, and re-quantified with the KAPA Library Quantification kit. Each immunoSEQ 96-well plate was sequenced on its own single-read 150-cycle Illumina NextSeq 550 flow cell. Processing in the source paper ran as follows. Because the immunoSEQ output held only junctional sequences and lacked quality scores, the filtering could not match the filtering applied to full-length reads. To assign V/J genes and CDR3, sequences were annotated using PyIR, a Python wrapper for IgBLAST v1.9, with IMGT germline references. Reads were filtered out if the reads had weak V/J assignments (E-value above 1e-6), no CDR3, stop codons, out-of-frame junctions, or ambiguous translated residues. A V3J clonotype was defined by an identical inferred V gene, J gene, and CDR3 amino acid sequence. Percentage overlap between repertoires was calculated by dividing the number of shared unique clonotypes by the size of the smaller repertoire. RTK rarefaction, the Chao1 estimator, and Recon v2.1 estimates of unobserved clonotypes were used to assess repertoire richness. OLGA was used to compute generation probabilities for all TCRbeta clonotypes that the gDNA method yielded from a handful of donors. TCRdb holds this immuneACCESS table with in-frame rearrangements only. Some clones are missing; in checked studies, unresolved V genes explain under half, and the rest has no known cause. V, J and clone size are taken as reported in that table, and D and trimming were inferred from the DNA itself. The sample table lists 600,000 to 750,000 clones, around 72% of them with a count of one. The leading ten clones occupy about 1.7% of the sample.

On this clone itself: Its cognate antigen has yet to be identified. Per-base quality was not reported, and no clone a single base away is much larger than it.

Including the terminal cysteine and phenylalanine, the CDR3 comprises 12 residues. Here the CDR3 DNA is all that survives: 36 bases in frame from base 1. Trimming costs V 8 bases and J 5 bases, and their ends lie 11 bases apart. From a lookup of the germline V gene, CDR1 and CDR2 are MDHEN and SYDVKM. Study-level results and caveats: Rarefaction of sorted-subset datasets indicated incomplete sequencing despite the large sequencing depth. Based on pairwise subsampling, the degree of clonotype sharing among donors was expected to be affected by sequencing depth. Sampling was restricted to blood, and TCR repertoires in tissues likely differ from the TCR repertoires found in blood. Approximately 5% of naive CD4, 3% to 4% of naive CD8, approximately 2% of memory CD4, and less than 0.45% of memory CD8 clonotypes were shared across a few donors. Because the study included a small number of donors, the genetic and exposure-history diversity represented was limited. Larger estimated clonotype richness was generally found for naive subsets than for memory subsets. Compared with non-shared clonotypes, the clonotypes found in all four sorted-subset donors had higher generation probabilities.

The chain links TRBV28 with TRBJ2-3; no D gene can be assigned with confidence. This TCR derives from a woman younger than 45 in good health. Input material: memory CD4+ T cells sorted from blood. Taken with the paper, the label for cell subset or site translates to: CD45RA-negative fraction. The DNA sequence follows: TGTGCCAGCTCGATCACCTTAGATACGCAGTATTTT. Its protein reads: CASSITLDTQYF. Joined to the reference TRBV28 and TRBJ2-3 proteins, this CDR3 gives the full variable domain: DVKVTQSSRYLVKRTGEKVFLECVQDMDHENMFWYRQDPGLGLRLIYFSYDVKMKEKGDIPEGYSVSREKKERFSLILESASTNQTSMYLCASSITLDTQYFGPGTRLTVL.